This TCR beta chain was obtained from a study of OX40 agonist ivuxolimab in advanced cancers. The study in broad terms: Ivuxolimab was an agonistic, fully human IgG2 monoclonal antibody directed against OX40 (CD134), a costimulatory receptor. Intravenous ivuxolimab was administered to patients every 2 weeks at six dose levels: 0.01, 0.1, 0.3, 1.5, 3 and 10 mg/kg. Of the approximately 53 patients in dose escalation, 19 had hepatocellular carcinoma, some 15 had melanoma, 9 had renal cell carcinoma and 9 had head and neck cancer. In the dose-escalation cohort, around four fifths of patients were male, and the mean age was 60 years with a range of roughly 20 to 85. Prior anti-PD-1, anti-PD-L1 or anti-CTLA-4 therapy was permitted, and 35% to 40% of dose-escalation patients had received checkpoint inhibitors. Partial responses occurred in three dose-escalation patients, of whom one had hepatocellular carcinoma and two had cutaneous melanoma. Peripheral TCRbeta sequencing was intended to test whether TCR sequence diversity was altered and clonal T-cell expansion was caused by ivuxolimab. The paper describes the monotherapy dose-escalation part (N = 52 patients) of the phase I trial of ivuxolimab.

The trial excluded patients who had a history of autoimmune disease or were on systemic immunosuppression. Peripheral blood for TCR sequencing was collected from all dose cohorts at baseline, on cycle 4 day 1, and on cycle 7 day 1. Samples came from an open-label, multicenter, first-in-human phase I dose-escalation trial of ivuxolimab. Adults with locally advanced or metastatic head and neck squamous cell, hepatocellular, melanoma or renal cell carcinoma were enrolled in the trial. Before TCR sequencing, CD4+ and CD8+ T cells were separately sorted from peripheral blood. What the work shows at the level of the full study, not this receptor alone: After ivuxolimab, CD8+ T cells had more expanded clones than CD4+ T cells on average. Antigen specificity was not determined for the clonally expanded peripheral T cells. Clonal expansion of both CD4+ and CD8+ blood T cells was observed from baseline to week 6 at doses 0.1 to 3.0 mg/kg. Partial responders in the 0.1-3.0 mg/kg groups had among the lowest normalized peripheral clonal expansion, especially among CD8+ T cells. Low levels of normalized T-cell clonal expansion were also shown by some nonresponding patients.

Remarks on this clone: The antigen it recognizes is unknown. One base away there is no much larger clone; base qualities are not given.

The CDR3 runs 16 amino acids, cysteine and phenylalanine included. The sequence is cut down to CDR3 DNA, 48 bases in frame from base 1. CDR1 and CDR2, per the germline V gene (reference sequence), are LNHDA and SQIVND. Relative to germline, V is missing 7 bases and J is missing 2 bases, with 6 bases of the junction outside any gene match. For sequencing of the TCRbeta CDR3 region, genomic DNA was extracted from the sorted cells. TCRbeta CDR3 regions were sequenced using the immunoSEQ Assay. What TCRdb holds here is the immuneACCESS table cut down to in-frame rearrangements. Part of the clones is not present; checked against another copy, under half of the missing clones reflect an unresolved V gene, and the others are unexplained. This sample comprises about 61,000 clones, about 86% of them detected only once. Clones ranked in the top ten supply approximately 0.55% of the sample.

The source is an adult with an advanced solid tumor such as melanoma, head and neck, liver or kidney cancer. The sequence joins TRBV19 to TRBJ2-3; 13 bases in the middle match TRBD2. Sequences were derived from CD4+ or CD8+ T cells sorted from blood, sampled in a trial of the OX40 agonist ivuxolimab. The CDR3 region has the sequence CASTGLAGATTDTQYF. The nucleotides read TGTGCCAGTACCGGACTAGCGGGGGCGACCACAGATACGCAGTATTTT.